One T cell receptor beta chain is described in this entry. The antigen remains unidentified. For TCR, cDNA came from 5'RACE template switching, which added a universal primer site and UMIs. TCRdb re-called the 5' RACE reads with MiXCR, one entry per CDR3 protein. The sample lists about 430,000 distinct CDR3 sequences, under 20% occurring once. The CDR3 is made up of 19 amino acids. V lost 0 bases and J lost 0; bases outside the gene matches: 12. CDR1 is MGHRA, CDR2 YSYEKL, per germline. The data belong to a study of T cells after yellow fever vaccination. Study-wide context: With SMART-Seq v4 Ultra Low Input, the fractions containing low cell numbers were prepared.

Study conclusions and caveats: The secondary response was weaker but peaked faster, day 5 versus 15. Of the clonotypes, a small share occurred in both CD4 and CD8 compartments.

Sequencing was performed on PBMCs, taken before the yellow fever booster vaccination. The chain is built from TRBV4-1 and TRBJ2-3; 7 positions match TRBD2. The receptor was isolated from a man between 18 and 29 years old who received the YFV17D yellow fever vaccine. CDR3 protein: CASSQDPGRGTSSTDTQYF. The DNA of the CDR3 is TGCGCCAGCAGCCAAGATCCGGGGCGGGGGACGTCTAGCACAGATACGCAGTATTTT.